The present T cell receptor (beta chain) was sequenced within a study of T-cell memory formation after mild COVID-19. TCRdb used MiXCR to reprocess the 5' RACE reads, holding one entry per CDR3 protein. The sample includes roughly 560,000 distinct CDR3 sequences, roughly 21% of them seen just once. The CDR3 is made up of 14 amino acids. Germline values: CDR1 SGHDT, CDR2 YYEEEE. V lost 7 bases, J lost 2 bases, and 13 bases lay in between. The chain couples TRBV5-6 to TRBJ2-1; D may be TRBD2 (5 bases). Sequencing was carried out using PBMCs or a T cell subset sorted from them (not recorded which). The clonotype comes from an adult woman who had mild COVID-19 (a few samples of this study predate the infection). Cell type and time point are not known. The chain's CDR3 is CASVAVGAYNEQFF. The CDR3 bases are TGTGCCAGCGTCGCGGTCGGGGCCTACAATGAGCAGTTCTTC.